Below are 16 T cell receptor beta chains sequenced from a single sample in a study of siplizumab effects on memory and regulatory T cells (dated by TCRdb to the late 2010s). Library generation was performed with the immunoSEQ multiplex PCR assay. TCRdb re-hosts the immuneACCESS table, in-frame sequences only. Its copies lack some clones; in the studies checked, an unresolved V gene accounts for under half of them, and the cause for the rest is not known. For this sample there are roughly 25,000 clones; more than 65% appear just once. The ten most abundant clones make up roughly a quarter of the sample. Sequencing was carried out using memory CD4+ T cells sorted from blood. Read against the paper, the sample's cell subset or site label means: unstimulated CD4+ memory T cells. These receptors originate from a human donor in good health.

The V and J genes are TRBV6-5 and TRBJ2-7, with 11 bases identical to TRBD1. CDR1 is MNHEY, CDR2 SVGAGI, per germline. This CDR3 is 13 amino acids long. V dropped 8 bases and J dropped 4; count of bases not matched to a gene: 4. The CDR3 DNA sequence: TGTGCCAGCCTGGGACAGGGGGAATACGAGCAGTACTTC. Amino acids: CASLGQGEYEQYF.

This sequence joins TRBV18 and TRBJ2-3; no clear D gene. Germline assignment: CDR1 KGHSH and CDR2 LQKENI. CDR3 size: 15 residues. Trimming removed 0 bases from V and 2 bases from J, with 9 bases in between. For the CDR3, the DNA is TGTGCCAGCTCACCACCGTCGAAAAACACAGATACGCAGTATTTT. Translating it yields CASSPPSKNTDTQYF.

CDR3 amino acids: CASRYRGDNEKLFF. As DNA, the CDR3 is TGTGCCAGCAGATACAGGGGAGATAATGAAAAACTGTTTTTT. The V and J genes are TRBV2 and TRBJ1-4; 7 bases are shared with TRBD1. Germline assignment: CDR1 SNHLY and CDR2 FYNNEI. The CDR3 loop spans 14 amino acids. V trimming: 6 bases; J trimming: 4 bases; junction bases outside the gene matches: 5.

The chain couples TRBV5-1 to TRBJ2-3; D possibly matches TRBD1 or TRBD2 (5 bases each). The CDR3 totals 15 residues. With 2 bases removed from V and 1 base from J, the gap between germline ends came to 11 bases. CDR1 SGHRS and CDR2 YFSETQ come from the germline V gene. In DNA, the CDR3 is TGCGCCAGCAGCTTAAGGGACGCGCGCACAGATACGCAGTATTTT. Protein: CASSLRDARTDTQYF.

The chain uses TRBV2 and TRBJ2-3; 8 positions agree with TRBD2. V lost 6 bases, J lost 3 bases, and 11 bases stayed unmatched. Per germline, CDR1 SNHLY and CDR2 FYNNEI. The CDR3 loop spans 16 amino acids. The CDR3 is CASRVRAGGGTDTQYF. In DNA, the CDR3 is TGTGCCAGCAGGGTCCGGGCGGGAGGAGGGACAGATACGCAGTATTTT.

The rearrangement joins TRBV28 to TRBJ2-5, with 8 bases fitting TRBD2. The ends lost 3 bases at V and 3 bases at J; junction bases unmatched: 6. The CDR3 has 15 residues. Germline CDR1 MDHEN, CDR2 SYDVKM. The CDR3 DNA follows: TGTGCCAGCAGTTTTAGCTTCGGGGGGGAAGAGACCCAGTACTTC. Protein: CASSFSFGGEETQYF.

The rearrangement links TRBV14 to TRBJ2-2; the D is unclear. V was pared by 0 bases and J by 5 bases, with 13 bases between. CDR3 size: 16 residues. Germline lookup yields CDR1 SGHDN and CDR2 FVKESK. CDR3 protein: CASSQERARVTGELFF. The CDR3 DNA reads as TGTGCCAGCAGCCAAGAAAGGGCACGGGTGACCGGGGAGCTGTTTTTT.

The V gene is TRBV18, the J gene TRBJ2-5; D unresolved. V was clipped by 4 bases and J by 2 bases, with 2 bases between them. Per the germline V gene, CDR1 is KGHSH and CDR2 is LQKENI. The CDR3 runs 11 residues. CDR3 in DNA: TGTGCCAGCTCACTGCAAGAGACCCAGTACTTC. Its protein is CASSLQETQYF.

The chain recombines TRBV25-1 with TRBJ1-2; 7 bases align to TRBD1. J was trimmed by 3 bases and V by 2 bases; bases with no gene match: 0. Germline assignment: CDR1 MGHDK and CDR2 SYGVNS. The CDR3 contains 13 residues. This CDR3 reads CASSEGQDYGYTF. In nucleotides, the CDR3 is TGTGCCAGCAGTGAAGGACAGGACTATGGCTACACCTTC.

This clone has a handful of counts. This chain joins TRBV15 and TRBJ2-3; D possibly corresponds to TRBD2 (5 bases). The CDR3 runs 16 residues. Germline-derived CDR1 and CDR2 are LNHNV and YYDKDF (reference sequence). Trimming took off 1 base at V and 0 bases at J, with 11 bases between the two ends. CDR3 sequence reads: CATSRGDGVSTDTQYF. CDR3 in DNA: TGTGCCACCAGCAGAGGAGACGGGGTTAGCACAGATACGCAGTATTTT.

A single count supports this clone. The gene calls are TRBV6-5 and TRBJ1-3; weak D call: TRBD1 (5 bases). The germline V gene has CDR1 MNHEY and CDR2 SVGAGI. The CDR3 has 15 amino acids. Trimming left V 7 bases short and J 0 bases short, with 13 bases between. For the CDR3, the DNA is TGTGCCAGCACCAGCTGGGGGATCTCTGGAAACACCATATATTTT. As protein: CASTSWGISGNTIYF.

The chain links TRBV6-4 to TRBJ1-2; D gene uncertain. Germline V gives CDR1 MRHNA, CDR2 SNTAGT. V lost 2 bases and J lost 4, with 14 bases in between. The CDR3 length is 15 residues. CDR3 bases: TGTGCCAGCAGTGACGGAAACAGAGGTATCTATGGCTACACCTTC. Translated, it gives CASSDGNRGIYGYTF.

This chain joins TRBV6-6 and TRBJ1-2; 9 bases agree with TRBD1. CDR3 length: 15 amino acids. Looked up from germline, CDR1 is MNHNY and CDR2 is SVGAGI (reference sequence). Trimming at V came to 5 bases and at J to 6 bases, leaving 10 bases not matched to a gene. The CDR3 loop is CASSLTWDRENGYTF. The CDR3 DNA reads as TGTGCCAGCAGTCTCACCTGGGACAGGGAAAATGGCTACACCTTC.

The chain is built from TRBV7-2 and TRBJ1-5, with D maybe TRBD1 (5 bases). This CDR3 contains 18 residues. The germline CDR1 and CDR2 sequences are SGHTA and FQGNSA. V shed 1 base and J shed 3 bases, with 19 bases lying between them. The CDR3 sequence is CASSLEFGRDSFNQPQHF. The CDR3 DNA follows: TGTGCCAGCAGCTTAGAGTTTGGCAGGGACTCCTTCAATCAGCCCCAGCATTTT.

This chain connects TRBV5-1 to TRBJ2-3; 11 bases align to TRBD2. The CDR3 sequence is 16 residues long. Germline V gene data show CDR1 as SGHRS and CDR2 as YFSETQ. Losses at the gene ends were 1 base for V and 1 base for J; bases not matched to a gene: 2. CDR3 region: CASSLLGLAGTDTQYF. In DNA form, the CDR3 reads TGCGCCAGCAGCTTGTTGGGACTAGCGGGCACAGATACGCAGTATTTT. Full variable domain (outside the CDR3, taken from reference TRBV5-1 and TRBJ2-3): KAGVTQTPRYLIKTRGQQVTLSCSPISGHRSVSWYQQTPGQGLQFLFEYFSETQRNKGNFPGRFSGRQFSNSRSEMNVSTLELGDSALYLCASSLLGLAGTDTQYFGPGTRLTVL.

The chain employs TRBV6-1 and TRBJ1-2, with D perhaps matching TRBD1 (5 bases). Germline CDR1 MNHNS, CDR2 SASEGT. Trimming took 6 bases from V and 4 from J, leaving 12 bases between them. The CDR3 spans 13 residues. The DNA of the CDR3 is TGTGCCAGCAGGCCCCAGGGAGGCTATGGCTACACCTTC. Protein sequence: CASRPQGGYGYTF.